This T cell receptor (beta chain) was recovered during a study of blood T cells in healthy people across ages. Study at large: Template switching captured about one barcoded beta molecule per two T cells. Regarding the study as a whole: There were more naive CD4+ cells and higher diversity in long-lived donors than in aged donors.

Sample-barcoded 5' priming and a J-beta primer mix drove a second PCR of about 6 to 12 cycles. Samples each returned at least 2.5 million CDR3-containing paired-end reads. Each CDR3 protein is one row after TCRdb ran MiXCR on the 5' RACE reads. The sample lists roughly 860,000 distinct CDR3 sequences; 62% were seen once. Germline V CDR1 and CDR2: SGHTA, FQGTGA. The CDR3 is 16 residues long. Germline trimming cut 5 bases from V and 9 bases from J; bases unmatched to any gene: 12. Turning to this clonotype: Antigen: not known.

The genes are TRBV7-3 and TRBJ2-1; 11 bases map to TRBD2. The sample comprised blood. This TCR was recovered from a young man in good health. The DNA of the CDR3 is TGTGCCAGCAGCCCCCACGGTAGCGGGGGGGCAAGTGAGCAGTTCTTC. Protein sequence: CASSPHGSGGASEQFF.